The clone carrying this T cell receptor (beta chain) has a count of ten or more. Antigen: not known. RNA transcripts were the template for amplifying TCR beta CDR3 regions. During a first-round RT-PCR of the TCR CDR3, the HTBI primer set was used. TCRdb called the multiplex PCR reads again in MiXCR, with one record for every CDR3 protein. This sample has under 400,000 distinct CDR3 sequences, with 15% to 20% found just once. Diagnostic decisions used clinical symptoms, serum thyroxine and TRAb, thyroid ultrasound and orbital computed tomography. The data originate from a study of T cells in Graves' hyperthyroidism and ophthalmopathy. About the research overall: The authors collected peripheral blood at initial diagnosis, before any treatment. Findings and caveats of the study: For ophthalmopathy, model prediction preceded onset by a median 6.5 months.

The sequence derives from a woman aged 50 to 65 with Graves' hyperthyroidism. The material sequenced was blood.

CDR3 protein: CATSDSSARVESSDTQYF. The CDR3 DNA sequence: TGTGCCACCAGTGATTCATCGGCTAGGGTTGAGTCGTCAGATACGCAGTATTTT. The chain has TRBV24-1 and TRBJ2-3; D gene unclear. In germline, CDR1 is KGHDR, CDR2 SFDVKD. The CDR3 is made up of 18 amino acids. Trimming removed 2 bases at V and 4 bases at J, with 21 bases between.